This is a list of T cell receptor beta chains from one sample in a study of regulatory T cells in long-lasting Graves disease. Each CDR3 protein is one row after TCRdb ran MiXCR on the multiplex PCR reads. The sample lists over 300,000 distinct CDR3 sequences, about 19% occurring once. The sample was peripheral blood mononuclear cells (PBMCs), taken when the disease was refractory, from a patient treated with antithyroid drugs. The source is a female donor with Graves disease. Both conserved end residues are part of each CDR3. D genes are given only for firm matches. Where a row states a size, it is once, few, many or the class of an expanded clone; other rows omit it.

v_call	clone_size	d_call	j_call	cdr3_aa	cdr3_nt
TRBV29-1	-	-	TRBJ2-3	CSVDSGLGTDTQYF	TGCAGCGTTGATAGCGGTCTGGGCACAGATACGCAGTATTTT
TRBV2	many	TRBD1	TRBJ1-5	CASKGQGSINQPQHF	TGTGCCAGCAAAGGACAGGGGTCAATAAACCAGCCCCAGCATTTT
TRBV12-3/TRBV12-4	many	-	TRBJ2-5	CANGMRDQETQYF	TGTGCCAACGGGATGCGGGACCAAGAGACCCAGTACTTC
TRBV5-4	-	TRBD2	TRBJ2-3	CASSRLGGGSTDTQYF	TGTGCCAGCAGCCGGCTGGGCGGGGGTAGCACAGATACGCAGTATTTT
TRBV20-1	many	-	TRBJ2-7	CSARSDTYEQYF	TGCAGTGCTAGATCAGACACCTACGAGCAGTACTTC
TRBV4-1	-	-	TRBJ1-4	CASSQGTAKSTNEKLFF	TGCGCCAGCAGCCAAGGGACAGCCAAATCAACTAATGAAAAACTGTTTTTT
TRBV20-1	-	-	TRBJ1-1	CSASSPRPTEAFF	TGCAGTGCTAGTTCTCCAAGGCCCACCGAAGCTTTCTTT
TRBV27	-	-	TRBJ2-5	CASSPLRTGETQYF	TGTGCCAGCAGTCCTCTTAGGACCGGGGAGACCCAGTACTTC
TRBV6-1	many	-	TRBJ2-5	CASTTEGQARWTQYF	TGTGCCAGCACCACCGAGGGGCAGGCCAGATGGACCCAGTACTTC
TRBV20-1	many	-	TRBJ1-5	CSARASGRWYGNQPQHF	TGCAGTGCTAGAGCTTCAGGGCGGTGGTATGGCAATCAGCCCCAGCATTTT
TRBV7-9	-	-	TRBJ1-6	CASTTPGRNSPLHF	TGTGCCAGCACGACCCCGGGACGAAATTCACCCCTCCACTTT
TRBV28	many	TRBD1	TRBJ1-5	CASSSGQVNQPQHF	TGTGCCAGCAGCTCGGGACAGGTCAATCAGCCCCAGCATTTT
TRBV10-3	few	-	TRBJ2-2	CAISEAVGGGYTGELFF	TGTGCCATCAGTGAGGCGGTTGGAGGGGGATACACCGGGGAGCTGTTTTTT
TRBV5-1	-	TRBD2	TRBJ2-1	CASSAASGLYNEQFF	TGCGCCAGCAGCGCGGCTAGCGGGCTCTACAATGAGCAGTTCTTC
TRBV5-6	few	TRBD1	TRBJ2-7	CASSLVGAAGGISEQYF	TGTGCCAGCAGCTTGGTGGGCGCGGCAGGGGGCATCAGCGAGCAGTACTTC
TRBV12-3/TRBV12-4	-	-	TRBJ1-1	CASGYREMNTEAFF	TGTGCCAGCGGCTACAGGGAGATGAACACTGAAGCTTTCTTT
TRBV20-1	-	-	TRBJ1-2	CSGVPRGNYGYTF	TGCAGTGGAGTCCCACGAGGGAACTATGGCTACACCTTC
TRBV6-1	-	-	TRBJ2-1	CASSEDFWMGSSYNEQFF	TGTGCCAGCAGTGAAGATTTTTGGATGGGCAGCTCCTACAATGAGCAGTTCTTC
TRBV30	few	TRBD1	TRBJ1-1	CAWSVGPWDRAPMNTEAFF	TGTGCCTGGAGTGTCGGCCCCTGGGACAGGGCTCCCATGAACACTGAAGCTTTCTTT
TRBV5-1	few	TRBD1	TRBJ2-2	CASSLASTGLTGELFF	TGCGCCAGCAGCTTGGCGTCGACAGGGCTCACCGGGGAGCTGTTTTTT
TRBV10-2	many	-	TRBJ1-4	CASSGAGGSNEKLFF	TGCGCCAGCAGTGGGGCCGGGGGAAGCAATGAAAAACTGTTTTTT
TRBV19	-	-	TRBJ2-5	CASSIGLSFQETQYF	TGTGCCAGTAGTATCGGACTCTCATTTCAAGAGACCCAGTACTTC
TRBV6-8	many	-	TRBJ1-6	CASSYLAATYNSPLHF	TGTGCCAGCAGTTACCTGGCAGCGACCTATAATTCACCCCTCCACTTT
TRBV5-1	-	-	TRBJ1-1	CASSLGPGLRGGTEAFF	TGCGCCAGCAGCTTGGGGCCGGGACTCCGAGGTGGCACTGAAGCTTTCTTT
TRBV27	many	-	TRBJ2-5	CASRTTGAGETQYF	TGTGCCAGCCGCACCACAGGGGCGGGGGAGACCCAGTACTTC
TRBV12-3/TRBV12-4	many	TRBD2	TRBJ2-6	CASTPSSSGVANVLTF	TGTGCCAGCACCCCCTCATCAAGCGGGGTGGCCAACGTCCTGACTTTC
TRBV2	many	TRBD2	TRBJ2-5	CASRRTGTTSQAQYF	TGTGCCAGCAGGAGAACCGGGACTACCTCTCAAGCCCAGTACTTC
TRBV27	many	TRBD2	TRBJ2-4	CASSLILAGGPRIQYF	TGTGCCAGCAGTCTCATCCTAGCGGGAGGGCCTCGCATTCAGTACTTC
TRBV4-1	-	-	TRBJ2-7	CASSQDRIIHEQYF	TGCGCCAGCAGCCAAGACCGGATTATTCACGAGCAGTACTTC
TRBV28	many	-	TRBJ2-4	CASSRVGGTKNIQYF	TGTGCCAGCAGTCGGGTGGGAGGAACCAAAAACATTCAGTACTTC
TRBV12-3/TRBV12-4	many	-	TRBJ2-2	CASSSTKTGRRGGELFF	TGTGCCAGCAGTTCCACAAAAACAGGGCGACGGGGCGGGGAGCTGTTTTTT
TRBV30	few	-	TRBJ2-7	CAWSLGQFYEQYF	TGTGCCTGGAGCCTAGGACAGTTCTACGAGCAGTACTTC
TRBV6-1	many	-	TRBJ2-7	CASSEVGNEQYF	TGTGCCAGCAGTGAAGTCGGGAACGAGCAGTACTTC
TRBV27	many	-	TRBJ1-5	CASSFIGGNQPQHF	TGTGCCAGCAGTTTTATCGGGGGCAATCAGCCCCAGCATTTT
TRBV28	many	TRBD1	TRBJ1-1	CASRTPGQGGKEAFF	TGTGCCAGCAGGACCCCGGGACAGGGAGGGAAGGAAGCTTTCTTT
TRBV30	-	-	TRBJ1-4	CAWSPGGEKLFF	TGTGCCTGGAGTCCCGGGGGTGAAAAACTGTTTTTT
TRBV4-1	few	TRBD2	TRBJ2-5	CASSQGRMLAGETQYF	TGCGCCAGCAGCCAAGGCAGAATGCTAGCGGGAGAGACCCAGTACTTC
TRBV27	few	-	TRBJ1-5	CASSLSAGFSPQHF	TGTGCCAGCAGTTTATCGGCCGGTTTCTCACCCCAGCATTTT
TRBV24-1	once	-	TRBJ2-3	CATSARWDSTDTQYF	TGTGCCACCAGTGCCCGGTGGGATAGCACAGATACGCAGTATTTT
TRBV29-1	many	-	TRBJ2-7	CSVAFGQRFYEQYF	TGCAGCGTTGCATTTGGACAGAGGTTCTACGAGCAGTACTTC
TRBV4-3	few	-	TRBJ1-1	CASSQEVRGAGNTEAFF	TGCGCCAGCAGCCAAGAAGTGCGGGGGGCTGGGAACACTGAAGCTTTCTTT
TRBV2	many	-	TRBJ1-5	CASSDRATNQPQHF	TGTGCCAGCAGTGACAGGGCTACGAATCAGCCCCAGCATTTT
TRBV3-1	-	-	TRBJ1-1	CASATRSSEAFF	TGTGCCAGCGCCACAAGGAGCTCTGAAGCTTTCTTT
TRBV2	many	-	TRBJ2-7	CASSEFGGSNYEQYF	TGTGCCAGCAGTGAGTTTGGGGGGAGCAACTACGAGCAGTACTTC